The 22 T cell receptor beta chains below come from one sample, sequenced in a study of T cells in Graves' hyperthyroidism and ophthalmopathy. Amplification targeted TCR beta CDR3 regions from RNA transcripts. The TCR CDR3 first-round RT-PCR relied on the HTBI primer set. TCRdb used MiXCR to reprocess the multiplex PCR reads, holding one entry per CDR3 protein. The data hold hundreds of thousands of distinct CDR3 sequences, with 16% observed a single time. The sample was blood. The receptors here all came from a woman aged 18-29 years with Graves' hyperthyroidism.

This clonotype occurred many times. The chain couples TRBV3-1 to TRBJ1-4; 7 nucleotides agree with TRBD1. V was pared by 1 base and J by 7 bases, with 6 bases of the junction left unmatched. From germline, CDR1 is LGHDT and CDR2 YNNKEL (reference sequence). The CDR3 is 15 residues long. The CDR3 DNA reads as TGTGCCAGCAGCCAAGGCCCGCAGGGGGGTGAAAAACTGTTTTTT. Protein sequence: CASSQGPQGGEKLFF.

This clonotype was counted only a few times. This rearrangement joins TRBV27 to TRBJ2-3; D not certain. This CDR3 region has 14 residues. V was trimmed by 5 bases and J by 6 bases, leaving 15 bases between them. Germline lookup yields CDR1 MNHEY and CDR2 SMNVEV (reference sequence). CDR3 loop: CASSLVLGSDTQYF. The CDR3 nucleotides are TGTGCCAGCAGTCTTGTGCTAGGCTCGGATACGCAGTATTTT.

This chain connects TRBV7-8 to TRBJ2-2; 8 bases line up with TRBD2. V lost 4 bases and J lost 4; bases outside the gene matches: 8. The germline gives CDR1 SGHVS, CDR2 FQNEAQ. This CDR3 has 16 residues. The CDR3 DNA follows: TGTGCCAGCAGCTATAGACTAGCGATGGGCACCGGGGAGCTGTTTTTT. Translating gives CASSYRLAMGTGELFF.

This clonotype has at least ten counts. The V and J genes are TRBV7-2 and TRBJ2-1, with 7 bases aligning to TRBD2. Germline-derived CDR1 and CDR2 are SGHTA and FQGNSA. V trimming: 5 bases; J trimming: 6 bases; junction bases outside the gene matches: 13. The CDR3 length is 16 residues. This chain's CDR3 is CASSPQAGGTTNEQFF. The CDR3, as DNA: TGTGCCAGCAGCCCCCAAGCTGGCGGGACTACCAATGAGCAGTTCTTC.

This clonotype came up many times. The CDR3 here is CASTRTGDPNTEAFF. DNA of the CDR3: TGTGCCAGCACCCGGACAGGGGATCCGAACACTGAAGCTTTCTTT. This chain connects TRBV5-5 to TRBJ1-1; TRBD1 matches 9 bases. The germline gives CDR1 SGHKS, CDR2 YYEKEE (reference sequence). With 6 bases clipped from V and 1 base from J, the junction kept 7 bases outside the gene matches. The CDR3 contains 15 residues.

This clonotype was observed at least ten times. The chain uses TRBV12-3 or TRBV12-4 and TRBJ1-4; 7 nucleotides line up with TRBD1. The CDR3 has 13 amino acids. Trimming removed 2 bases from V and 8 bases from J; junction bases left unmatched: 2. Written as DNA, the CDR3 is TGTGCCAGCAGTTTAAGGGGGCGCGAAAAACTGTTTTTT. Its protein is CASSLRGREKLFF.

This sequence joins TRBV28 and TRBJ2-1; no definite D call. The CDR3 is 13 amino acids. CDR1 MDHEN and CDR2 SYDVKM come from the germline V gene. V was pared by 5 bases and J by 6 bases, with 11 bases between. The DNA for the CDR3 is TGTGCCAGCAGTCACCTCCCCCTCAATGAGCAGTTCTTC. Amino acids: CASSHLPLNEQFF.

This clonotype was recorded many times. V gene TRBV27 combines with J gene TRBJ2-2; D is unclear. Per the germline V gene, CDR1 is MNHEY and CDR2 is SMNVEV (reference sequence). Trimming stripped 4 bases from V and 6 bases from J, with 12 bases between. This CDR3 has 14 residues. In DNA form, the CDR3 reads TGTGCCAGCAGTTCGTATCCGTGGTCCGGGGAGCTGTTTTTT. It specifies CASSSYPWSGELFF.

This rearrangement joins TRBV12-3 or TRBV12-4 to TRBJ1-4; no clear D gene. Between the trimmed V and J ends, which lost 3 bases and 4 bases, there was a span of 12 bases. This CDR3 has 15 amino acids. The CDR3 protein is CASSFTGSLNEKLFF. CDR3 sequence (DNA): TGTGCCAGCAGTTTCACGGGGTCCCTTAATGAAAAACTGTTTTTT.

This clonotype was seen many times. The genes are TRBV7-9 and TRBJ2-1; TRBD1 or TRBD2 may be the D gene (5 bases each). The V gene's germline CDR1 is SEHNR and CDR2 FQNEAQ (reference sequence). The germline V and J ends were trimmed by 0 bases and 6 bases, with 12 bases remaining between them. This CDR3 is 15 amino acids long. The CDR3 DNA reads TGTGCCAGCAGCTTAGCCGGGGCCTTAGCCAATGAGCAGTTCTTC. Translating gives CASSLAGALANEQFF.

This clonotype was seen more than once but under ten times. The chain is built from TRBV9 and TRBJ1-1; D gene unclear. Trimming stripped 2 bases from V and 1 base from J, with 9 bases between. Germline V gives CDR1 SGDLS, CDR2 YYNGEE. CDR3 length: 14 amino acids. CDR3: CASSVSISNTEAFF. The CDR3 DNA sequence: TGTGCCAGCAGCGTCTCGATTTCGAACACTGAAGCTTTCTTT. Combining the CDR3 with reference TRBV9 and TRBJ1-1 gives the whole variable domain DSGVTQTPKHLITATGQRVTLRCSPRSGDLSVYWYQQSLDQGLQFLIQYYNGEERAKGNILERFSAQQFPDLHSELNLSSLELGDSALYFCASSVSISNTEAFFGQGTRLTVV.

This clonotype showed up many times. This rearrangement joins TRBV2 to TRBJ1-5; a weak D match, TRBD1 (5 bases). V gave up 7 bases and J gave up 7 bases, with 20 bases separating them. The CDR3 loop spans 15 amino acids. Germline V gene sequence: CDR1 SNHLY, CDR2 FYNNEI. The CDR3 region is CASTEEGRVGQPQHF. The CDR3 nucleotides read TGTGCCAGCACCGAGGAGGGCAGGGTCGGGCAGCCCCAGCATTTT.

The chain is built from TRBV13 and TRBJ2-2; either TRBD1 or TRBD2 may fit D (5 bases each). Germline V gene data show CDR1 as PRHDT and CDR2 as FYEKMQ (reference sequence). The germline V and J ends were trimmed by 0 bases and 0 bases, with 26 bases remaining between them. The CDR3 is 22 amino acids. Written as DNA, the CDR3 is TGTGCCAGCAGCTTAGGTGTTTTGGTCCCGGCCTCTCCGGGACCGAACACCGGGGAGCTGTTTTTT. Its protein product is CASSLGVLVPASPGPNTGELFF.

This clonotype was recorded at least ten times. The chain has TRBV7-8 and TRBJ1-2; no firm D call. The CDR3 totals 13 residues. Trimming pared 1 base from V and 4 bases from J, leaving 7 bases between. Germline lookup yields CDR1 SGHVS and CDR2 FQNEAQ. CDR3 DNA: TGTGCCAGCAGCTTAGTGCCGATCTATGGCTACACCTTC. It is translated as CASSLVPIYGYTF.

CDR3 DNA sequence: TGCAGTGCTAGAGATCAACTAGCGGCCTCGTTCTTC. Encoded protein: CSARDQLAASFF. The chain combines TRBV20-1 with TRBJ2-1, with TRBD2 identical over 8 bases. Per germline, CDR1 DFQATT and CDR2 SNEGSKA (reference sequence). CDR3 length equals 12 residues. The V gene end was trimmed by 0 bases and the J gene end by 15 bases; junction bases not matched to a gene: 7.

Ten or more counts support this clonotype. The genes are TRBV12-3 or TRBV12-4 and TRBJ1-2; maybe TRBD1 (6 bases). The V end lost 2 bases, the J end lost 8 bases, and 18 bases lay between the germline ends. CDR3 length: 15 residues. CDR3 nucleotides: TGTGCCAGCAGTTTAAATGGACAGCCGTCAAAGGGCTACACCTTC. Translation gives CASSLNGQPSKGYTF.

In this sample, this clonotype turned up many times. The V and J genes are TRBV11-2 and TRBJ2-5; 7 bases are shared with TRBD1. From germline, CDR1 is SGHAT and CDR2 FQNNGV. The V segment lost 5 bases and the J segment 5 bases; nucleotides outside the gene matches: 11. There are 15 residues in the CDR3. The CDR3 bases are TGTGCCAGCAGCGCGAGCGCGACAGGGCAGGAGACCCAGTACTTC. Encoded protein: CASSASATGQETQYF.

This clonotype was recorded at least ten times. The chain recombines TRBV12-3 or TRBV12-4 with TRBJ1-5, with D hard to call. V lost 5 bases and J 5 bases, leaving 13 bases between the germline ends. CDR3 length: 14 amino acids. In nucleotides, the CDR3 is TGTGCCAGCAGTCGTAGAGGAGGCGATCAGCCCCAGCATTTT. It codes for CASSRRGGDQPQHF.

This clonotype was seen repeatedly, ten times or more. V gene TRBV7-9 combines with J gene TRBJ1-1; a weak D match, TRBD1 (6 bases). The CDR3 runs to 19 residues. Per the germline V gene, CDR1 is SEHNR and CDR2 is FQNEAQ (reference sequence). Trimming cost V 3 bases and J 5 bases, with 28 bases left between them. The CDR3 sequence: CASSFRTVPANILGTEAFF. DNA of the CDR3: TGTGCCAGCAGCTTCCGGACAGTCCCGGCCAATATTCTGGGAACTGAAGCTTTCTTT.

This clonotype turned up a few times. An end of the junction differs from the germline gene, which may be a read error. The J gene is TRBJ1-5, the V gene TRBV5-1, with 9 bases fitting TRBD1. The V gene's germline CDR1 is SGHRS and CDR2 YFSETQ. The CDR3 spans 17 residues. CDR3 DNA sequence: TGCGCCAGCAGCTTGGGGGACAGGGAAAGTAGCAGTCAGCCCCAGCATTTT. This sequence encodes CASSLGDRESSSQPQHF.

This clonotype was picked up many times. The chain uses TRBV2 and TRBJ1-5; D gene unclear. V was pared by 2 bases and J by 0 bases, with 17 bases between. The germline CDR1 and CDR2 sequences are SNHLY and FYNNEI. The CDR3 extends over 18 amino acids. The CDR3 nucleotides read TGTGCCAGCAGTGAATTGAAGACGACACAGTATAGCAATCAGCCCCAGCATTTT. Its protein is CASSELKTTQYSNQPQHF.

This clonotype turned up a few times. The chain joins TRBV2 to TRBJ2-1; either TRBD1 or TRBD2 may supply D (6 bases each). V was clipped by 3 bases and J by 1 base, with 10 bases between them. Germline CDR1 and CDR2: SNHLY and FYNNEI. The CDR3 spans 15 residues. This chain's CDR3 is CASSEDSGSYNEQFF. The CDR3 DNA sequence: TGTGCCAGCAGTGAGGACAGCGGGTCCTACAATGAGCAGTTCTTC.